The next 14 T cell receptor beta chains were all read from a single sample in a study of T cell changes during pregnancy in multiple sclerosis. Only in-frame clones appear in the TCRdb table, and some are missing; sequencing was by immunoSEQ multiplex PCR. The data contain some 36,000 clones, roughly 91% of them seen just once; the ten biggest clones take up less than 4.5%. The input for sequencing was peripheral blood, taken in the second trimester of pregnancy. These receptors originate from a female donor in good health, enrolled as a control in a pregnancy study.

The chain couples TRBV28 to TRBJ2-7, with 11 bases fitting TRBD1. Per the germline V gene, CDR1 is MDHEN and CDR2 is SYDVKM. Trimming removed 1 base from V and 2 bases from J; junction bases left unmatched: 4. This CDR3 contains 16 residues. The CDR3 DNA follows: TGTGCCAGCAGTTTATTTAGGACAGGGGGCACCTACGAGCAGTACTTC. Protein: CASSLFRTGGTYEQYF.

This chain links TRBV7-2 with TRBJ2-3; the match to TRBD2 covers 10 bases. Unmatched junction bases numbered 12, after V lost 3 bases and J lost 3 bases. Germline values: CDR1 SGHTA, CDR2 FQGNSA. This CDR3 has 18 amino acids. The DNA of the CDR3 is TGTGCCAGCAGCTTGGTGTCTAGCGGGGGTTCTCTAACAGATACGCAGTATTTT. Residues: CASSLVSSGGSLTDTQYF.

The chain uses TRBV13 and TRBJ1-1, with 7 nucleotides matching TRBD1. Unmatched junction bases numbered 3, after V lost 5 bases and J lost 3 bases. This CDR3 contains 13 residues. Germline CDR1 is PRHDT and CDR2 is FYEKMQ (reference sequence). The CDR3 bases are TGTGCCAGCAGCGGAGACAGGGACACTGAAGCTTTCTTT. As protein: CASSGDRDTEAFF.

The rearrangement joins TRBV7-8 to TRBJ1-5; D possibly corresponds to TRBD1 (5 bases). With 3 bases removed from V and 6 bases from J, the gap between germline ends came to 12 bases. The CDR3 is 14 amino acids. Germline loops: CDR1 SGHVS, CDR2 FQNEAQ. CDR3 DNA sequence: TGTGCCAGCAGCTTGGCGGGACCCTCTCAGCCCCAGCATTTT. Its protein is CASSLAGPSQPQHF.

This chain links TRBV2 with TRBJ2-7; perhaps TRBD2 as D (6 bases). The CDR3 extends over 14 amino acids. CDR1 and CDR2 (germline): SNHLY, FYNNEI. V was trimmed by 1 base and J by 0 bases, leaving 7 bases between them. The CDR3 sequence is CASSEGGNSYEQYF. DNA of the CDR3: TGTGCCAGCAGTGAAGGCGGGAACTCCTACGAGCAGTACTTC.

V gene TRBV18 combines with J gene TRBJ1-1; no firm D call. Trimming removed 0 bases at V and 4 bases at J, with 9 bases between. The germline V gene encodes CDR1 KGHSH and CDR2 LQKENI. The CDR3 spans 14 residues. CDR3 sequence: CASSPPGGGTEAFF. The CDR3 coding sequence is TGTGCCAGCTCACCACCTGGAGGCGGCACTGAAGCTTTCTTT.

The rearrangement uses TRBV9 and TRBJ2-7; TRBD1 aligns across 10 bases. Germline-derived CDR1 and CDR2 are SGDLS and YYNGEE. The CDR3 is made up of 17 amino acids. The junction had 16 bases not matched to a gene; V was cut back by 4 bases and J by 6 bases. This chain's CDR3 is CASSPLFQGQGLPEQYF. For the CDR3, the DNA is TGTGCCAGCAGCCCCCTCTTTCAGGGACAGGGGCTCCCCGAGCAGTACTTC.

CDR3 coding DNA: TGTGCCAGCAGTGACTCAGGGGGCGTATACAATGAGCAGTTCTTC. This gives the protein CASSDSGGVYNEQFF. The chain combines TRBV25-1 with TRBJ2-1, with 8 bases identical to TRBD1. The CDR3 extends over 15 amino acids. J gave up 4 bases and V 3 bases, and 5 bases lay outside the gene matches. The germline V gene encodes CDR1 MGHDK and CDR2 SYGVNS.

V and J are TRBV9 and TRBJ2-1; D not certain. V dropped 4 bases and J dropped 6 bases, with 5 bases sitting between them. Germline V lookup: CDR1 SGDLS, CDR2 YYNGEE. This CDR3 is built from 11 residues. CDR3 in DNA: TGTGCCAGCAGCCCATCCAATGAGCAGTTCTTC. Its translation: CASSPSNEQFF.

J is TRBJ1-5 and V is TRBV25-1; 10 nucleotides agree with TRBD1. With 3 bases clipped from V and 7 bases from J, the junction kept 3 bases outside the gene matches. The CDR3 is 14 amino acids. Germline V gives CDR1 MGHDK, CDR2 SYGVNS. Here the CDR3 reads CASSDPTGGQPQHF. In DNA, the CDR3 is TGTGCCAGCAGTGACCCGACAGGGGGCCAGCCCCAGCATTTT.

J is TRBJ2-3 and V is TRBV6-5, with D maybe TRBD1 (7 bases). V lost 5 bases, J lost 0 bases, and 12 bases lay in between. The CDR3 covers 15 residues. Germline assignment: CDR1 MNHEY and CDR2 SVGAGI. CDR3 loop: CASSRGTASTDTQYF. Written as DNA, the CDR3 is TGTGCCAGCAGTCGCGGGACAGCTAGCACAGATACGCAGTATTTT.

This chain joins TRBV7-9 and TRBJ2-5; 9 bases align to TRBD2. Germline V gene data show CDR1 as SEHNR and CDR2 as FQNEAQ (reference sequence). This CDR3 spans 16 amino acids. After removal of 7 bases from V and 3 bases from J, the junction contained 12 bases not matched to a gene. In DNA form, the CDR3 reads TGTGCCAGCACCCCCGGGGCGGGAGGGCCTGAAGAGACCCAGTACTTC. Encoded protein: CASTPGAGGPEETQYF. The variable domain in full, completed from reference TRBV7-9 and TRBJ2-5, reads DTGVSQNPRHKITKRGQNVTFRCDPISEHNRLYWYRQTLGQGPEFLTYFQNEAQLEKSRLLSDRFSAERPKGSFSTLEIQRTEQGDSAMYLCASTPGAGGPEETQYFGPGTRLLVL.

The chain carries TRBV21-1 and TRBJ1-6. TRBV21-1 is a documented pseudogene. The CDR3 length is 16 residues. The chain's CDR3 is CASSSPLSSYNSPLHF. CDR3 DNA sequence: TGTGCCAGCAGCAGTCCTTTGAGCTCCTATAATTCACCCCTCCACTTT.

The V gene is TRBV2, the J gene TRBJ1-2; tentatively, D is TRBD1 (5 bases). V was pared by 4 bases and J by 4 bases, with 19 bases between. The length of the CDR3 is 16 residues. The V gene's germline CDR1 is SNHLY and CDR2 FYNNEI. The CDR3 bases are TGTGCCAGCAGTGCTGTCGACGCGGGGGGGGTCTATGGCTACACCTTC. Translation gives CASSAVDAGGVYGYTF.